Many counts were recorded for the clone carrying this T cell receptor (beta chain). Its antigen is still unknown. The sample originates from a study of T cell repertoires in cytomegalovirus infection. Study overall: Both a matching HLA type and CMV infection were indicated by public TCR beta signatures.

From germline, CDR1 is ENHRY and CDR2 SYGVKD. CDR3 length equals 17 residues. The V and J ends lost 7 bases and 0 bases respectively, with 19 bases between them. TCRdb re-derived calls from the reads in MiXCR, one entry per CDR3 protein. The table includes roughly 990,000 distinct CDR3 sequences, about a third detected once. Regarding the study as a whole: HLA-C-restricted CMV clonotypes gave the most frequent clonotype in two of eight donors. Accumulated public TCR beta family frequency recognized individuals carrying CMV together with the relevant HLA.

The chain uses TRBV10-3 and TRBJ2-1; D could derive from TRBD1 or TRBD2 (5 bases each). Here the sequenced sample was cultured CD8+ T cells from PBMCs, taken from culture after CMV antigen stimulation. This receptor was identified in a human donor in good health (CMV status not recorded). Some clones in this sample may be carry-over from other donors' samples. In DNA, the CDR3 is TGTGCCATCACCGGTGGAAAGACTGGGACCTCCTACAATGAGCAGTTCTTC. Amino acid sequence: CAITGGKTGTSYNEQFF.